These 27 T cell receptor beta chains originate from one sample sequenced in a study of cytomegalovirus exposure and HLA in healthy donors. The PCR used 60 Vbeta and 13 Jbeta primers. The method was immunoSEQ multiplex PCR; TCRdb's version includes in-frame clones alone and lacks a portion of them. The sample consists of under 150,000 clones, roughly 85% of them appearing once. Source material: PBMCs. Every receptor here comes from a male donor in good health and CMV-seronegative.

This sequence joins TRBV29-1 and TRBJ2-2; a possible D gene is TRBD2 (7 bases). V gave up 0 bases and J gave up 6 bases, with 11 bases separating them. Germline V gene data show CDR1 as SQVTM and CDR2 as ANQGSEA. The CDR3 runs 14 residues. The CDR3 nucleotides read TGCAGCGTTGAAGAAGGGGGGGGCCCCGGGGAGCTGTTTTTT. This translates into CSVEEGGGPGELFF.

J is TRBJ2-7 and V is TRBV30; tentative D call: TRBD1 (5 bases). CDR1 and CDR2 from the germline V gene are GTSNPN and SVGIG (reference sequence). The CDR3 contains 13 residues. Between the trimmed V and J ends, which lost 4 bases and 5 bases, there was a span of 15 bases. CDR3 protein: CAWTAGRHHEQYF. The CDR3 nucleotides are TGTGCCTGGACTGCAGGGCGGCACCACGAGCAGTACTTC.

The chain uses TRBV12-5 and TRBJ2-1, with D possibly matching TRBD2 (5 bases). Germline V gives CDR1 LGHNT, CDR2 FRNRAP. This CDR3 comprises 14 residues. V was clipped by 1 base and J by 6 bases, with 10 bases between them. The CDR3 spells CASGLAGGSNEQFF. CDR3 in DNA: TGTGCTAGTGGTTTGGCGGGTGGGAGCAATGAGCAGTTCTTC.

The chain couples TRBV7-9 to TRBJ2-1; 7 nucleotides agree with TRBD2. CDR1 and CDR2 from the germline V gene are SEHNR and FQNEAQ (reference sequence). CDR3 length equals 15 residues. Unmatched junction bases numbered 4, after V lost 3 bases and J lost 2 bases. The CDR3 coding sequence is TGTGCCAGCAGCTTTAACAGCGGGGCCTACAATGAGCAGTTCTTC. Protein: CASSFNSGAYNEQFF. The variable domain in full, completed from reference TRBV7-9 and TRBJ2-1, reads DTGVSQNPRHKITKRGQNVTFRCDPISEHNRLYWYRQTLGQGPEFLTYFQNEAQLEKSRLLSDRFSAERPKGSFSTLEIQRTEQGDSAMYLCASSFNSGAYNEQFFGPGTRLTVL.

The gene calls are TRBV7-3 and TRBJ2-5; 12 nucleotides line up with TRBD2. The V and J ends lost 5 bases and 4 bases, in that order; junction bases with no gene match: 5. CDR1 is SGHTA and CDR2 is FQGTGA in the germline V gene. The CDR3 contains 15 residues. CDR3: CASSPRTSGVETQYF. CDR3 nucleotide sequence: TGTGCCAGCAGCCCCCGGACTAGCGGGGTAGAGACCCAGTACTTC. The full variable domain, its missing parts supplied by reference TRBV7-3 and TRBJ2-5, is GAGVSQTPSNKVTEKGKYVELRCDPISGHTALYWYRQSLGQGPEFLIYFQGTGAADDSGLPNDRFFAVRPEGSVSTLKIQRTERGDSAVYLCASSPRTSGVETQYFGPGTRLLVL.

V usage is TRBV9 and J usage is TRBJ2-1, with 7 bases that match TRBD1. CDR1 and CDR2 (germline): SGDLS, YYNGEE. There are 14 residues in the CDR3. J lost 4 bases, V lost 2 bases, and 3 bases had no gene match. The CDR3 spells CASSVTGEYNEQFF. DNA for the CDR3: TGTGCCAGCAGCGTTACAGGGGAATACAATGAGCAGTTCTTC.

V usage is TRBV7-9 and J usage is TRBJ2-5, with D perhaps matching TRBD1 (5 bases). The CDR3 spans 15 residues. Looked up from germline, CDR1 is SEHNR and CDR2 is FQNEAQ (reference sequence). V lost 3 bases and J 0 bases, leaving 11 bases between the germline ends. CDR3 nucleotides: TGTGCCAGCAGCTTGAGCCAGGGCTACCAAGAGACCCAGTACTTC. Amino acids: CASSLSQGYQETQYF.

The chain uses TRBV7-9 and TRBJ2-1; 8 bases fit TRBD1. J gave up 14 bases and V 4 bases, and 4 bases lay outside the gene matches. Germline V gives CDR1 SEHNR, CDR2 FQNEAQ (reference sequence). There are 11 residues in the CDR3. This CDR3 is CASSSDRVKFF. CDR3 nucleotide sequence: TGTGCCAGCAGCTCGGACAGGGTCAAGTTCTTC.

J is TRBJ1-2 and V is TRBV7-2; D possibly corresponds to TRBD1 (5 bases). This CDR3 is built from 13 residues. The V and J ends lost 5 bases and 8 bases respectively, with 15 bases between them. Germline values: CDR1 SGHTA, CDR2 FQGNSA. The CDR3 loop is CASSPQGTAGYTF. CDR3 DNA: TGTGCCAGCAGCCCCCAGGGTACGGCGGGCTACACCTTC.

The chain couples TRBV27 to TRBJ2-1, with TRBD2 matching 11 bases. V was clipped by 2 bases and J by 6 bases; unmatched bases: 3. This CDR3 contains 15 residues. Germline V gives CDR1 MNHEY, CDR2 SMNVEV (reference sequence). This CDR3 reads CASSLRSGGGNEQFF. CDR3 in DNA: TGTGCCAGCAGTTTACGTAGCGGGGGGGGCAATGAGCAGTTCTTC.

About this clone: The germline gene is not matched at one end of the junction; a read error may be the cause. This chain links TRBV7-9 with TRBJ2-7, with D unresolved. This CDR3 is built from 12 residues. The germline CDR1 and CDR2 sequences are SEHNR and FQNEAQ (reference sequence). The CDR3 reads CASSLGGGEQCF. CDR3 nucleotide sequence: TGTGCCAGCAGCTTAGGCGGCGGCGAGCAGTGCTTC. The full variable domain, with the rest looked up from reference TRBV7-9 and TRBJ2-7, is DTGVSQNPRHKITKRGQNVTFRCDPISEHNRLYWYRQTLGQGPEFLTYFQNEAQLEKSRLLSDRFSAERPKGSFSTLEIQRTEQGDSAMYLCASSLGGGEQCFGPGTRLTVT.

This clone was counted between two and nine times. The chain couples TRBV5-4 to TRBJ2-1; D perhaps matches TRBD2 (6 bases). The CDR3 spans 15 residues. Trimming stripped 4 bases from V and 5 bases from J, with 16 bases between. Germline values: CDR1 SGHNT, CDR2 YYREEE (reference sequence). The CDR3 reads CASSPPRDSNNEQFF. CDR3 in DNA: TGTGCCAGCAGCCCCCCTCGGGACTCTAACAATGAGCAGTTCTTC.

This clone came up a few times. This CDR3 is CSVSQRIEQFF. The CDR3 region has the DNA TGCAGCGTTTCCCAGCGGATAGAGCAGTTCTTC. The gene calls are TRBV29-1 and TRBJ2-1; maybe TRBD2 (5 bases). This CDR3 contains 11 residues. Trimming pared 5 bases from V and 10 bases from J, leaving 12 bases between. The V gene's germline CDR1 is SQVTM and CDR2 ANQGSEA.

This chain joins TRBV19 and TRBJ2-7, with a possible D match to TRBD1 (5 bases). Per germline, CDR1 LNHDA and CDR2 SQIVND (reference sequence). This CDR3 spans 12 amino acids. The germline V and J ends were trimmed by 9 bases and 1 base, with 10 bases remaining between them. CDR3 in amino acids: CARTVPSYEQYF. The CDR3 DNA reads as TGTGCCAGGACAGTCCCTTCCTACGAGCAGTACTTC.

This clone was seen a handful of times. The CDR3 reads CSVQGVPSGANVLTF. The CDR3 nucleotides are TGCAGCGTACAGGGGGTGCCCTCTGGGGCCAACGTCCTGACTTTC. V is TRBV29-1 and J is TRBJ2-6; 8 nucleotides align to TRBD1. The germline CDR1 and CDR2 sequences are SQVTM and ANQGSEA. The CDR3 is 15 amino acids. The junction had 4 bases not matched to a gene; V was cut back by 6 bases and J by 0 bases.

This chain uses TRBV18 with TRBJ1-4; no definite D call. Trimming took 3 bases from V and 5 from J, leaving 13 bases between them. CDR1 and CDR2 (germline): KGHSH, LQKENI. The CDR3 extends over 15 amino acids. The CDR3 here is CASSPFGSRNEKLFF. The CDR3 nucleotides are TGTGCCAGCTCACCTTTTGGCAGCAGGAATGAAAAACTGTTTTTT.

In this sample, this clone turned up a few times. This sequence joins TRBV5-1 and TRBJ2-5, with 11 bases lining up with TRBD2. The germline gives CDR1 SGHRS, CDR2 YFSETQ. This CDR3 is built from 14 residues. The V gene end was trimmed by 7 bases and the J gene end by 3 bases; junction bases not matched to a gene: 5. The CDR3 sequence: CASFPSGGKETQYF. As DNA, the CDR3 is TGCGCCAGCTTTCCTAGCGGGGGGAAAGAGACCCAGTACTTC.

This chain uses TRBV12-5 with TRBJ2-7; TRBD1 is a possible D gene (7 bases). V lost 5 bases and J 3 bases, leaving 23 bases between the germline ends. This CDR3 has 17 residues. Looked up from germline, CDR1 is LGHNT and CDR2 is FRNRAP. The CDR3: CASGGGNKVRGVYEQYF. The CDR3 DNA is TGTGCTAGTGGTGGGGGTAATAAGGTCAGGGGGGTCTACGAGCAGTACTTC.

The rearrangement uses TRBV7-3 and TRBJ2-7, with D maybe TRBD2 (6 bases). V was shortened by 0 bases and J by 6 bases, with 9 bases between the two germline ends. CDR3 length: 13 residues. Germline V gene lookup returns CDR1 SGHTA and CDR2 FQGTGA. The CDR3, as DNA: TGTGCCAGCAGCTTAACGAAGGAGGGCGAGCAGTACTTC. Residues: CASSLTKEGEQYF.

This clone was observed once. The chain links TRBV7-9 to TRBJ1-2; no clear D gene. The CDR3 loop spans 14 amino acids. V shed 6 bases and J shed 6 bases, with 17 bases lying between them. Germline CDR1 reads SEHNR; CDR2 reads FQNEAQ (reference sequence). Here the CDR3 DNA reads TGTGCCAGCAGTTCCCAGGATTATCTACATGGCTACACCTTC. Encoded protein: CASSSQDYLHGYTF.

J is TRBJ2-1 and V is TRBV9; the match to TRBD2 covers 10 bases. V shed 1 base and J 6 bases; nucleotides not matched to a gene: 19. Germline-derived CDR1 and CDR2 are SGDLS and YYNGEE. The CDR3 runs to 20 residues. The DNA of the CDR3 is TGTGCCAGCAGCGTACGGCCTAGCGGGGGCCCGGGTCGGATGACCAATGAGCAGTTCTTC. The encoded protein is CASSVRPSGGPGRMTNEQFF.

This rearrangement joins TRBV4-2 to TRBJ2-6; possibly TRBD2 for D (5 bases). The germline V gene has CDR1 LGHNA and CDR2 YNFKEQ. The CDR3 sequence is 17 residues long. Trimming stripped 0 bases from V and 2 bases from J, with 11 bases between. As DNA, the CDR3 is TGTGCCAGCAGCCAAGAACTAGGGTCTGCTGGGGCCAACGTCCTGACTTTC. Translating gives CASSQELGSAGANVLTF.

The chain couples TRBV7-3 to TRBJ1-1; D might be TRBD1 (6 bases). V lost 5 bases and J lost 2, with 12 bases in between. CDR3 length equals 14 residues. Germline CDR1 and CDR2: SGHTA and FQGTGA. CDR3: CASSQQGTNTEAFF. CDR3 in DNA: TGTGCCAGCAGCCAACAGGGCACCAACACTGAAGCTTTCTTT.

V gene TRBV27 combines with J gene TRBJ2-1; 10 nucleotides match TRBD1. The J segment lost 0 bases and the V segment lost 8 bases, leaving 13 bases of the junction unmatched. The CDR3 consists of 18 residues. CDR1 MNHEY and CDR2 SMNVEV come from the germline V gene (reference sequence). CDR3 protein: CASSGQGVMTSSYNEQFF. CDR3 DNA sequence: TGTGCCAGCTCCGGACAGGGGGTCATGACTAGCTCCTACAATGAGCAGTTCTTC.

This chain links TRBV5-1 with TRBJ2-5; D possibly corresponds to TRBD2 (5 bases). The J call is doubtful: the DNA matches TRBJ2-7 better. The CDR3 spans 13 residues. Per germline, CDR1 SGHRS and CDR2 YFSETQ. The CDR3 DNA follows: TGCGCCAGCAGCGAGCCCACTAGTTACGAGCAGTACTTC. This gives the protein CASSEPTSYEQYF.

V is TRBV7-9 and J is TRBJ1-5, with 7 bases fitting TRBD1. Germline V lookup: CDR1 SEHNR, CDR2 FQNEAQ (reference sequence). Losses at the gene ends were 5 bases for V and 4 bases for J; bases not matched to a gene: 5. The CDR3 has 14 residues. The CDR3 sequence: CASSLDRANQPQHF. DNA of the CDR3: TGTGCCAGCAGCCTAGACAGGGCGAATCAGCCCCAGCATTTT.

The V and J genes are TRBV9 and TRBJ2-5; 11 bases are shared with TRBD1. The J segment lost 4 bases and the V segment lost 4 bases, leaving 6 bases of the junction unmatched. The germline gives CDR1 SGDLS, CDR2 YYNGEE. This CDR3 comprises 15 residues. CDR3 amino acids: CASSQGQGVVETQYF. CDR3 nucleotides: TGTGCCAGCAGCCAGGGACAGGGGGTTGTAGAGACCCAGTACTTC.